One and the same sample provided the 5 T cell receptor beta chains below, sequenced in a study of cytomegalovirus exposure and HLA in healthy donors. Vbeta (60) and Jbeta (13) primers were used in the PCR. Clones were sequenced by immunoSEQ multiplex PCR, and TCRdb holds only the in-frame ones, with some missing. The data hold under 150,000 clones, with about 82% observed a single time. The sequenced sample consisted of PBMCs. The receptor set was obtained from a female donor in good health and CMV-seropositive.

This chain joins TRBV30 and TRBJ2-5; D is perhaps TRBD2 (5 bases). Trimming removed 2 bases from V and 5 bases from J, with 12 bases in between. The CDR3 totals 13 residues. Looked up from germline, CDR1 is GTSNPN and CDR2 is SVGIG (reference sequence). CDR3 amino acids: CAWSSGIGETQYF. DNA of the CDR3: TGTGCCTGGAGTTCGGGGATTGGGGAGACCCAGTACTTC.

The rearrangement joins TRBV15 to TRBJ1-5; weak D call: TRBD1 (6 bases). V was shortened by 1 base and J by 0 bases, with 13 bases between the two germline ends. Germline loops: CDR1 LNHNV, CDR2 YYDKDF (reference sequence). The CDR3 is 17 residues long. The CDR3 here is CATSRGRTVLSNQPQHF. CDR3 DNA: TGTGCCACCAGCAGAGGCCGGACAGTTCTTAGCAATCAGCCCCAGCATTTT.

This clone was seen only a few times. The chain uses TRBV27 and TRBJ2-7; tentatively, D is TRBD1 (5 bases). The length of the CDR3 is 12 residues. CDR1 and CDR2 from the germline V gene are MNHEY and SMNVEV (reference sequence). V was shortened by 2 bases and J by 5 bases, with 7 bases between the two germline ends. The CDR3 sequence is CASSLLGDEQYF. CDR3 coding DNA: TGTGCCAGCAGTTTACTAGGGGACGAGCAGTACTTC.

This clone was counted only a few times. The chain is built from TRBV7-6 and TRBJ2-7; 8 bases fit TRBD2. Germline values: CDR1 SGHVS, CDR2 FNYEAQ. The ends lost 2 bases at V and 6 bases at J; junction bases unmatched: 6. The CDR3 runs 14 residues. Written as DNA, the CDR3 is TGTGCCAGCAGCTTAATCGGGAGGGCCCGCGAGCAGTACTTC. Protein sequence: CASSLIGRAREQYF.

The genes are TRBV10-1 and TRBJ2-7; TRBD2 matches at 9 bases. Trimming removed 8 bases from V and 3 bases from J; junction bases left unmatched: 5. The CDR3 length is 13 residues. Germline CDR1 reads WNHNN; CDR2 reads SYGVQD (reference sequence). CDR3 sequence reads: CASSSGKNYEQYF. The CDR3 DNA sequence: TGCGCCAGCTCTAGCGGGAAAAACTACGAGCAGTACTTC.